Judged by abundance, the clone carrying this TCR beta chain is medium-sized (0.01 to 0.1%). The data were taken from a study of blood T cell repertoires in COVID-19. Turning to the study itself: Specimens from acute and convalescent COVID-19 originated in the United States, Italy and Spain.

As processed by the authors: Amplification of reference gene primers was used by the study to estimate nucleated cell counts. Profiled with immunoSEQ multiplex PCR; TCRdb holds only in-frame clones, not every one. The V and J calls and the clone size are those of that table, but D and trimming were determined from the DNA. The table has 90,000 to 120,000 clones, around 82% seen once. Trimming at V came to 3 bases and at J to 6 bases, leaving 6 bases not matched to a gene. From germline, CDR1 is LNHNV and CDR2 YYDKDF (reference sequence). The CDR3 is 14 residues long. The TCR sequence derives from a human donor in a cohort sampled during active COVID-19. The specimen sequenced was peripheral blood. The rearrangement uses TRBV15 and TRBJ1-2, with 8 positions matching TRBD1. The chain's CDR3 is CATSRDGQGHGYTF. The DNA of the CDR3 is TGTGCCACCAGCAGGGACGGACAGGGCCATGGCTACACCTTC.